The 21 T cell receptor beta chains reported below all come from one sample, sequenced in a study of control samples from healthy donors and cancer patients. Libraries were prepared by immunoSEQ multiplex PCR; TCRdb keeps only in-frame clonotypes and omits some of them. The repertoire holds 100,000 to 150,000 clones, with approximately 90% as singletons. Sequenced input: blood. The receptors shown here come from a woman aged 18-29 years in good health.

The J gene is TRBJ2-3, the V gene TRBV7-3; TRBD2 matches 7 bases. The CDR3 totals 15 residues. V lost 4 bases and J lost 0; bases outside the gene matches: 4. Germline CDR1 SGHTA, CDR2 FQGTGA. CDR3 bases: TGTGCCAGCAGCTCGGGGGGAACTAGCACAGATACGCAGTATTTT. This translates into CASSSGGTSTDTQYF.

The chain has TRBV3-1 (or the pseudogene TRBV3-2) and TRBJ1-2, with 7 bases aligning to TRBD1. This CDR3 is built from 15 residues. Germline-derived CDR1 and CDR2 are LGHDT and YNNKEL (reference sequence). Unmatched junction bases numbered 4, after V lost 1 base and J lost 2 bases. This CDR3 is CASSQGAQGNYGYTF. CDR3 in DNA: TGTGCCAGCAGCCAAGGGGCACAGGGGAACTATGGCTACACCTTC.

This chain joins TRBV5-1 and TRBJ2-2, with TRBD2 matching over 10 bases. The V and J ends lost 5 bases and 0 bases, in that order; junction bases with no gene match: 7. The CDR3 has 17 amino acids. Germline-derived CDR1 and CDR2 are SGHRS and YFSETQ. This CDR3 reads CASRPGTSATNTGELFF. The CDR3 DNA is TGCGCCAGCAGGCCCGGGACTAGCGCTACGAACACCGGGGAGCTGTTTTTT.

The gene calls are TRBV18 and TRBJ1-2, with D possibly TRBD1 on 6 matching bases. V lost 3 bases and J 4 bases, leaving 15 bases between the germline ends. Germline CDR1 and CDR2: KGHSH and LQKENI. The CDR3 totals 15 residues. CDR3 DNA sequence: TGTGCCAGCTCACCCTCCGGGGGGCTCGGCTATGGCTACACCTTC. It specifies CASSPSGGLGYGYTF.

The chain is built from TRBV6-6 and TRBJ2-7, with 7 bases fitting TRBD1. The germline V gene has CDR1 MNHNY and CDR2 SVGAGI (reference sequence). With 2 bases clipped from V and 6 bases from J, the junction kept 13 bases outside the gene matches. The CDR3 is 16 residues long. The CDR3 loop reads CASSYVGFLAGGEQYF. The CDR3 nucleotides are TGTGCCAGCAGTTACGTGGGGTTCTTAGCAGGGGGCGAGCAGTACTTC.

This clone was recorded a few times. In DNA form, the CDR3 reads TGTGCCAGCAGCCGCCAGGTTGACAATGAAAAACTGTTTTTT. This encodes CASSRQVDNEKLFF. The V call is TRBV4-2, the J call TRBJ1-4; no definite D call. The CDR3 is 14 amino acids. V lost 4 bases, J lost 5 bases, and 11 bases lay in between. The germline V gene has CDR1 LGHNA and CDR2 YNFKEQ.

The genes are TRBV2 and TRBJ1-4; 9 positions match TRBD1. From germline, CDR1 is SNHLY and CDR2 FYNNEI. Unmatched junction bases numbered 12, after V lost 6 bases and J lost 1 base. CDR3 length: 18 residues. CDR3 residues: CASSRKPGQGQTNEKLFF. The CDR3 DNA reads TGTGCCAGCAGCAGGAAACCGGGACAGGGTCAAACTAATGAAAAACTGTTTTTT.

The V gene is TRBV28, the J gene TRBJ1-5, with TRBD1 matching over 9 bases. V dropped 5 bases and J dropped 2; count of bases not matched to a gene: 7. Germline V CDR1 and CDR2: MDHEN, SYDVKM. CDR3 length equals 16 residues. The chain's CDR3 is CASSGDRVGGNQPQHF. The CDR3 DNA is TGTGCCAGCAGTGGGGACAGGGTAGGTGGCAATCAGCCCCAGCATTTT.

As DNA, the CDR3 is TGTGCCAGCAGCTTGGGACAGGGGGGCTACGAGCAGTACTTC. Protein product: CASSLGQGGYEQYF. The chain has TRBV11-2 and TRBJ2-7; TRBD1 matches at 11 bases. V was clipped by 3 bases and J by 3 bases; unmatched bases: 1. This CDR3 spans 14 amino acids. Germline CDR1 is SGHAT and CDR2 is FQNNGV.

The CDR3 protein is CASSLSRTPYTEAFF. The CDR3 DNA reads as TGTGCCAGCAGTTTATCGCGCACCCCTTACACTGAAGCTTTCTTT. The chain links TRBV27 to TRBJ1-1; no firm D call. The germline V gene has CDR1 MNHEY and CDR2 SMNVEV (reference sequence). Between the trimmed V and J ends, which lost 0 bases and 3 bases, there was a span of 11 bases. The CDR3 has 15 residues.

V usage is TRBV29-1 and J usage is TRBJ1-2, with D hard to call. The CDR3 has 12 residues. V was clipped by 3 bases and J by 4 bases, with 9 bases between them. Per germline, CDR1 SQVTM and CDR2 ANQGSEA. This CDR3 reads CSVDRGAYGYTF. In DNA, the CDR3 is TGCAGCGTTGACCGGGGTGCCTATGGCTACACCTTC.

This chain connects TRBV3-1 (or the pseudogene TRBV3-2) to TRBJ1-5, with D unresolved. The CDR3 consists of 12 residues. Germline V gene data show CDR1 as LGHDT and CDR2 as YNNKEL (reference sequence). Trimming left V 1 base short and J 7 bases short, with 5 bases between. This CDR3 is CASSQAGQPQHF. CDR3 nucleotides: TGTGCCAGCAGCCAAGCGGGGCAGCCCCAGCATTTT.

The rearrangement links TRBV15 to TRBJ1-5; 10 bases match TRBD1. The CDR3 runs 15 residues. Germline loops: CDR1 LNHNV, CDR2 YYDKDF (reference sequence). Trimming removed 8 bases from V and 2 bases from J; junction bases left unmatched: 6. The CDR3 DNA is TGTGCCACCTTGTCCGGGACAGGGGGCAATCAGCCCCAGCATTTT. This sequence encodes CATLSGTGGNQPQHF.

CDR3 sequence reads: CASSQETRRDSGNTIYF. CDR3 sequence (DNA): TGCGCCAGCAGCCAAGAGACACGCAGGGATTCGGGAAACACCATATATTTT. The rearrangement joins TRBV4-3 to TRBJ1-3, with D perhaps matching TRBD1 (5 bases). The CDR3 has 17 amino acids. Trimming pared 0 bases from V and 4 bases from J, leaving 16 bases between. CDR1 LGHNA and CDR2 YSLEER come from the germline V gene.

V and J are TRBV9 and TRBJ2-7, with D possibly matching TRBD2 (6 bases). Trimming took 0 bases from V and 4 from J, leaving 14 bases between them. This CDR3 contains 15 residues. Germline V gives CDR1 SGDLS, CDR2 YYNGEE. CDR3 amino acids: CASSVEPGLKYEQYF. The CDR3 coding sequence is TGTGCCAGCAGCGTAGAACCGGGACTTAAATACGAGCAGTACTTC.

The chain combines TRBV4-1 with TRBJ2-7; possibly TRBD1 for D (6 bases). The CDR3 sequence is 13 residues long. The V end was cut by 3 bases, the J end by 3 bases, with 9 bases between. Looked up from germline, CDR1 is MGHRA and CDR2 is YSYEKL. CDR3 nucleotide sequence: TGCGCCAGCAGCCAGGGGGCGGGCTACGAGCAGTACTTC. This sequence encodes CASSQGAGYEQYF.

The chain recombines TRBV19 with TRBJ1-1; the D is unclear. With 3 bases removed from V and 0 bases from J, the gap between germline ends came to 5 bases. The CDR3 is 13 amino acids. Germline CDR1 LNHDA, CDR2 SQIVND (reference sequence). The CDR3 region has the DNA TGTGCCAGTAGTATCGGGGTGAACACTGAAGCTTTCTTT. This sequence encodes CASSIGVNTEAFF.

The gene calls are TRBV12-3 or TRBV12-4 and TRBJ1-1; D not resolved. Deletions cut 5 bases from V and 5 bases from J, with 9 bases between. This CDR3 has 12 residues. This CDR3 is CASSRSKTEAFF. CDR3 nucleotide sequence: TGTGCCAGCAGTCGTAGTAAGACTGAAGCTTTCTTT.

This chain uses TRBV28 with TRBJ1-1; tentative D call: TRBD1 (5 bases). Germline-derived CDR1 and CDR2 are MDHEN and SYDVKM. With 3 bases removed from V and 0 bases from J, the gap between germline ends came to 14 bases. The CDR3 is 16 amino acids. In DNA, the CDR3 is TGTGCCAGCAGTTTCCCGGACACTTCCTTGAACACTGAAGCTTTCTTT. Translated: CASSFPDTSLNTEAFF.

The V and J genes are TRBV4-3 and TRBJ2-2; 8 nucleotides line up with TRBD2. Germline loops: CDR1 LGHNA, CDR2 YSLEER. The V gene end was trimmed by 4 bases and the J gene end by 6 bases; junction bases not matched to a gene: 10. CDR3 length: 16 residues. CDR3 protein: CASSRFSGRNPGELFF. In DNA, the CDR3 is TGCGCCAGCAGCCGGTTCAGCGGGAGAAACCCCGGGGAGCTGTTTTTT.

The chain recombines TRBV2 with TRBJ2-1, with D perhaps assigned TRBD1 or TRBD2 (5 bases each). CDR3 size: 15 residues. The germline gives CDR1 SNHLY, CDR2 FYNNEI. The V gene lost 3 bases and the J gene lost 0 bases, with 9 bases spanning the gap. CDR3 loop: CASSDGGFSYNEQFF. The CDR3 DNA is TGTGCCAGCAGTGATGGGGGTTTCTCCTACAATGAGCAGTTCTTC.